Following are 23 T cell receptor beta chains from one sample sequenced in a study of CD8 T cell repertoires and HIV-1 epitope variants. Clones were sequenced by immunoSEQ multiplex PCR, and TCRdb holds only the in-frame ones, with some missing. Of under 100,000 clones in the sample, roughly four fifths were seen once. What was sequenced was uncultured baseline CD8+ T cells from peripheral blood mononuclear cells (PBMCs). The receptors derive from a male donor with HIV.

The chain couples TRBV27 to TRBJ2-7; maybe TRBD1 (6 bases). The V end was cut by 6 bases, the J end by 1 base, with 10 bases between. The germline CDR1 and CDR2 sequences are MNHEY and SMNVEV (reference sequence). This CDR3 is built from 13 residues. As DNA, the CDR3 is TGTGCCAGCAGGCGGACAGATTCCTACGAGCAGTACTTC. Translated, it gives CASRRTDSYEQYF.

This clone was recorded only once. The rearrangement uses TRBV6-1 and TRBJ1-2; D gene uncertain. Trimming pared 3 bases from V and 1 base from J, leaving 9 bases between. From germline, CDR1 is MNHNS and CDR2 SASEGT. CDR3 length equals 14 residues. CDR3 in amino acids: CASSEGGVNYGYTF. The DNA of the CDR3 is TGTGCCAGCAGTGAGGGAGGAGTTAACTATGGCTACACCTTC.

This rearrangement joins TRBV2 to TRBJ1-5, with 7 bases fitting TRBD1. Unmatched junction bases numbered 9, after V lost 8 bases and J lost 2 bases. This CDR3 comprises 15 residues. The V gene's germline CDR1 is SNHLY and CDR2 FYNNEI. CDR3 loop: CASLGRGTGNQPQHF. DNA for the CDR3: TGTGCCAGCCTAGGCAGGGGGACGGGCAATCAGCCCCAGCATTTT.

The chain uses TRBV18 and TRBJ2-7; D is unresolved. Trimming pared 4 bases from V and 9 bases from J, leaving 16 bases between. Germline CDR1 and CDR2: KGHSH and LQKENI. This CDR3 spans 13 amino acids. This CDR3 reads CASSRSGDLGQYF. The CDR3 region has the DNA TGTGCCAGCTCACGGTCCGGAGACTTGGGGCAGTACTTC.

DNA of the CDR3: TGTGCCAGCAGCTTAGGAGCGGGAGGGCCACGGGATGAGCAGTTCTTC. Its translation is CASSLGAGGPRDEQFF. The chain links TRBV11-3 to TRBJ2-1; 10 bases align to TRBD2. The CDR3 spans 16 residues. Germline-derived CDR1 and CDR2 are SGHNT and YENEEA. Trimming at V came to 1 base and at J to 8 bases, leaving 8 bases not matched to a gene.

This clone was detected ten times or more. This chain joins TRBV7-8 and TRBJ1-2, with a possible D match to TRBD1 (5 bases). Trimming shortened V by 2 bases and J by 4 bases, and 20 bases separated the two germline ends. This CDR3 comprises 17 residues. The V gene's germline CDR1 is SGHVS and CDR2 FQNEAQ. CDR3 DNA: TGTGCCAGCAGCTTAAACCGGCCCGGGGCGGGCAGCTATGGCTACACCTTC. Amino acids: CASSLNRPGAGSYGYTF.

J is TRBJ2-2 and V is TRBV7-6; D may be TRBD1 (6 bases). Trimming removed 5 bases from V and 1 base from J, with 14 bases in between. The CDR3 contains 16 residues. Germline assignment: CDR1 SGHVS and CDR2 FNYEAQ. CDR3 DNA: TGTGCCAGCAGCGCAGAGGGCAGGGGGAACACCGGGGAGCTGTTTTTT. Amino acid sequence: CASSAEGRGNTGELFF. Together with reference TRBV7-6 and TRBJ2-2, the CDR3 gives the full variable domain: GAGVSQSPRYKVTKRGQDVALRCDPISGHVSLYWYRQALGQGPEFLTYFNYEAQQDKSGLPNDRFSAERPEGSISTLTIQRTEQRDSAMYRCASSAEGRGNTGELFFGEGSRLTVL.

The chain couples TRBV29-1 to TRBJ2-5, with 12 bases that match TRBD2. From germline, CDR1 is SQVTM and CDR2 ANQGSEA. The junction had 3 bases not matched to a gene; V was cut back by 6 bases and J by 4 bases. The CDR3 runs to 13 residues. In nucleotides, the CDR3 is TGCAGCGTCGGACTAGCGGGAATAGAGACCCAGTACTTC. Translating gives CSVGLAGIETQYF.

The chain employs TRBV6-5 and TRBJ2-5; 7 bases are a match to TRBD1. In germline, CDR1 is MNHEY, CDR2 SVGAGI. The CDR3 consists of 15 residues. Losses at the gene ends were 6 bases for V and 3 bases for J; bases not matched to a gene: 10. CDR3 coding DNA: TGTGCCAGCAGCGAGACAGGGTGGGGAGAAGAGACCCAGTACTTC. Amino acids: CASSETGWGEETQYF.

In DNA, the CDR3 is TGTGCCAGCAGCGCCCCTAGGGTGAGCACAGATACGCAGTATTTT. Translated: CASSAPRVSTDTQYF. The J gene is TRBJ2-3, the V gene TRBV7-2; no clear D. CDR3 length: 15 residues. In germline, CDR1 is SGHTA, CDR2 FQGNSA. V was pared by 5 bases and J by 0 bases, with 12 bases between.

V and J are TRBV4-1 and TRBJ1-3; unclear D gene. V was cut by 1 base and J by 2 bases, with 9 bases left in between. This CDR3 is built from 15 residues. Germline CDR1 and CDR2: MGHRA and YSYEKL. The CDR3 bases are TGCGCCAGCAGCCAAGGACTCGGGACTGGAAACACCATATATTTT. It yields the protein CASSQGLGTGNTIYF.

This clone was seen a handful of times. This sequence joins TRBV1 and TRBJ1-5. TRBV1 constitutes a pseudogene. The CDR3 contains 17 residues. The CDR3 loop is CTSSQVGNRQFNQPQHF. As DNA, the CDR3 is TGCACCAGCAGCCAAGTCGGGAACAGACAGTTTAATCAGCCCCAGCATTTT.

This clone has just a few counts. This chain uses TRBV4-2 with TRBJ2-7; a possible D gene is TRBD1 (5 bases). The V end lost 1 base, the J end lost 2 bases, and 12 bases lay between the germline ends. CDR3 length: 15 amino acids. Germline CDR1 and CDR2: LGHNA and YNFKEQ. CDR3 coding DNA: TGTGCCAGCAGCCAAGTTCAAGACAGCCCCTACGAGCAGTACTTC. This encodes CASSQVQDSPYEQYF.

This chain joins TRBV21-1 and TRBJ2-5; TRBD1, as called in the table, went unchecked against the DNA. TRBV21-1 is recorded as a pseudogene. The CDR3 is made up of 13 amino acids. The DNA of the CDR3 is TGTGCCAGCATTCACAGGGCGCAAGAGACCCAGTACTTC. Protein sequence: CASIHRAQETQYF.

This clone appeared many times. The chain carries TRBV7-8 and TRBJ1-3; D gene ambiguous. Germline-derived CDR1 and CDR2 are SGHVS and FQNEAQ. The CDR3 has 15 residues. The V and J ends lost 1 base and 0 bases respectively, with 7 bases between them. CDR3: CASSLGEASGNTIYF. The CDR3 DNA follows: TGTGCCAGCAGCTTAGGGGAAGCCTCTGGAAACACCATATATTTT.

The rearrangement links TRBV18 to TRBJ1-2; D is perhaps TRBD1 (5 bases). The V end was cut by 3 bases, the J end by 11 bases, with 13 bases between. Looked up from germline, CDR1 is KGHSH and CDR2 is LQKENI. The CDR3 is 12 residues long. CDR3 sequence: CASSPGQGKYTF. CDR3 DNA sequence: TGTGCCAGCTCACCGGGGCAGGGAAAGTACACCTTC.

The chain couples TRBV10-3 to TRBJ1-5; unclear D gene. The CDR3 runs to 14 residues. Trimming shortened V by 11 bases and J by 0 bases, and 14 bases separated the two germline ends. Looked up from germline, CDR1 is ENHRY and CDR2 is SYGVKD. The CDR3 here is CAASQAYSNQPQHF. In DNA, the CDR3 is TGTGCCGCATCCCAGGCATATAGCAATCAGCCCCAGCATTTT.

V usage is TRBV19 and J usage is TRBJ1-6, with D hard to call. The CDR3 is made up of 14 amino acids. The germline V gene has CDR1 LNHDA and CDR2 SQIVND (reference sequence). Trimming removed 7 bases from V and 10 bases from J, with 17 bases in between. Here the CDR3 DNA reads TGTGCCAGTACCCCAGAGACCTCGGGGTCACCCCTCCACTTT. It translates to CASTPETSGSPLHF.

This clone has only a few counts. V usage is TRBV6-6 and J usage is TRBJ1-2; D not certain. This CDR3 spans 12 amino acids. Per the germline V gene, CDR1 is MNHNY and CDR2 is SVGAGI (reference sequence). V was cut by 4 bases and J by 2 bases, with 5 bases left in between. Here the CDR3 DNA reads TGTGCCAGCAGTTCCGGCAACTATGGCTACACCTTC. Amino acid sequence: CASSSGNYGYTF.

The table lists this clone with a count of one. V and J are TRBV4-3 and TRBJ1-2, with a tentative D call TRBD1 (5 bases). Per germline, CDR1 LGHNA and CDR2 YSLEER. The ends were cut back, 0 bases at V and 8 bases at J, with 19 bases in the middle. The CDR3 is 16 residues long. The chain's CDR3 is CASSQDPGRRSGGYTF. The CDR3 DNA reads as TGCGCCAGCAGCCAAGATCCGGGGCGAAGGAGTGGAGGCTACACCTTC.

The V and J genes are TRBV7-8 and TRBJ2-7, with a tentative D call TRBD1 (6 bases). V was clipped by 5 bases and J by 5 bases, with 19 bases between them. The CDR3 is 15 residues long. CDR1 and CDR2 (germline): SGHVS, FQNEAQ. The CDR3 nucleotides are TGTGCCAGCAGCCTGAGACAGGTCGCTCTGGACGAGCAGTACTTC. Translation: CASSLRQVALDEQYF. The complete variable domain, with remaining parts taken from reference TRBV7-8 and TRBJ2-7, reads GAGVSQSPRYKVAKRGQDVALRCDPISGHVSLFWYQQALGQGPEFLTYFQNEAQLDKSGLPSDRFFAERPEGSVSTLKIQRTQQEDSAVYLCASSLRQVALDEQYFGPGTRLTVT.

This clone was seen just once. The gene calls are TRBV7-9 and TRBJ2-2; 7 bases line up with TRBD2. Germline assignment: CDR1 SEHNR and CDR2 FQNEAQ (reference sequence). This CDR3 is 19 amino acids long. V lost 3 bases, J lost 0 bases, and 13 bases stayed unmatched. The CDR3 DNA reads as TGTGCCAGCAGCTTGACGAGGGCCCGGGGACTAACGAACACCGGGGAGCTGTTTTTT. It codes for CASSLTRARGLTNTGELFF.

The chain employs TRBV5-1 and TRBJ1-4; 8 bases are a match to TRBD1. The V and J ends lost 2 bases and 4 bases, in that order; junction bases with no gene match: 1. CDR1 SGHRS and CDR2 YFSETQ come from the germline V gene. This CDR3 has 14 residues. The CDR3 is CASSLGQGNEKLFF. CDR3 DNA sequence: TGCGCCAGCAGCTTAGGACAGGGTAATGAAAAACTGTTTTTT.